A single sample is the source of the 9 T cell receptor beta chains below, sequenced in a study of CD8 T cells in Susac syndrome. cDNA came from around 0.54 to 1 ug RNA primed by random hexamers. Using its own MiXCR run on the immunoSEQ multiplex PCR reads, TCRdb lists one record per CDR3 protein. Of under 200,000 distinct CDR3 sequences detected, around 94% appear once; the ten largest clones hold 0.12%. Sequencing was carried out using CD4+ T cells from PBMCs. Receptors were obtained from a human donor with Susac syndrome.

The genes are TRBV5-1 and TRBJ2-5; 7 nucleotides agree with TRBD1. V shed 6 bases and J 0 bases; nucleotides not matched to a gene: 5. In germline, CDR1 is SGHRS, CDR2 YFSETQ. The CDR3 consists of 14 residues. CDR3 nucleotides: TGCGCCAGCAATCTACAGGGGTACCAAGAGACCCAGTACTTC. Residues: CASNLQGYQETQYF.

The J gene is TRBJ1-4, the V gene TRBV18; no clear D gene. CDR3 length: 13 amino acids. V lost 2 bases to trimming and J lost 7 bases, with 8 bases between them. Germline CDR1 reads KGHSH; CDR2 reads LQKENI. The CDR3 protein is CASSPGIGEKLFF. The CDR3, as DNA: TGTGCCAGCTCACCAGGGATTGGTGAAAAACTGTTTTTT.

The genes are TRBV19 and TRBJ2-1, with 9 bases aligning to TRBD1. The CDR3 runs to 15 residues. In germline, CDR1 is LNHDA, CDR2 SQIVND (reference sequence). Trimming removed 6 bases from V and 6 bases from J; junction bases left unmatched: 9. The CDR3 sequence: CASRSPGQGFNEQFF. CDR3 nucleotides: TGTGCCAGTAGGTCACCGGGACAGGGTTTCAATGAGCAGTTCTTC.

The V and J genes are TRBV19 and TRBJ1-5, with TRBD1 as a possible D gene (5 bases). The CDR3 is 13 residues long. Trimming took 10 bases from V and 6 from J, leaving 16 bases between them. The germline gives CDR1 LNHDA, CDR2 SQIVND (reference sequence). CDR3 in DNA: TGTGCCACCTCAGGGTTGCGGAGTCAGCCCCAGCATTTT. The encoded protein is CATSGLRSQPQHF.

The J gene is TRBJ2-7, the V gene TRBV3-1; 7 bases fit TRBD1. CDR1 is LGHDT, CDR2 YNNKEL, per germline (reference sequence). J lost 1 base, V lost 1 base, and 4 bases had no gene match. This CDR3 spans 15 amino acids. CDR3 amino acids: CASSQGGTASYEQYF. In DNA form, the CDR3 reads TGTGCCAGCAGCCAAGGGGGGACAGCTTCCTACGAGCAGTACTTC.

This chain joins TRBV4-2 and TRBJ2-5; maybe TRBD2 (5 bases). The germline V gene has CDR1 LGHNA and CDR2 YNFKEQ. Trimming stripped 0 bases from V and 1 base from J, with 24 bases between. This CDR3 has 20 residues. The CDR3 sequence is CASSQDPTSLGGGTQETQYF. Written as DNA, the CDR3 is TGTGCCAGCAGCCAAGATCCCACCTCGTTAGGTGGAGGCACCCAAGAGACCCAGTACTTC.

The chain recombines TRBV18 with TRBJ1-5; TRBD1 might be the D (5 bases). This CDR3 has 16 residues. Deletions cut 0 bases from V and 4 bases from J, with 13 bases between. Germline loops: CDR1 KGHSH, CDR2 LQKENI. The CDR3 reads CASSPPGGARNQPQHF. The CDR3 DNA reads TGTGCCAGCTCACCACCGGGAGGGGCGAGGAATCAGCCCCAGCATTTT.

The chain links TRBV30 to TRBJ2-7; D remains unclear. The CDR3 is 10 residues long. V lost 5 bases to trimming and J lost 12 bases, with 14 bases between them. From germline, CDR1 is GTSNPN and CDR2 SVGIG (reference sequence). DNA of the CDR3: TGTGCCTGGTTGACGGGCTGGTGGTACTTC. This translates into CAWLTGWWYF.

This sequence joins TRBV20-1 and TRBJ2-7; 10 bases match TRBD1. This CDR3 has 12 residues. Germline V gene lookup returns CDR1 DFQATT and CDR2 SNEGSKA (reference sequence). V trimming: 5 bases; J trimming: 3 bases; junction bases outside the gene matches: 1. The CDR3 spells CSARTGGYEQYF. CDR3 DNA sequence: TGCAGTGCTCGGACAGGGGGCTACGAGCAGTACTTC.